This TCR beta chain is drawn from a study of T cells in Graves' hyperthyroidism and ophthalmopathy. The source material, RNA transcripts, was used to amplify TCR beta CDR3 regions. Initially, a first-round RT-PCR of the TCR CDR3 employed the HTBI primer set. Via MiXCR, TCRdb re-called the multiplex PCR reads, giving one row per CDR3 protein. The sample shows roughly 290,000 distinct CDR3 sequences, roughly an eighth of them seen only once. This CDR3 is 16 amino acids long. V was clipped by 0 bases and J by 4 bases, with 13 bases between them. Germline-derived CDR1 and CDR2 are SGDLS and YYNGEE. Used for diagnoses were clinical symptoms, serum thyroxine and TRAb, thyroid ultrasound and orbital computed tomography. This clonotype was seen a handful of times.

Source material: blood. The rearrangement joins TRBV9 to TRBJ1-4, with D possibly matching TRBD1 (6 bases). The sequence derives from a woman aged 40 to 50 with Graves' hyperthyroidism. The CDR3 DNA sequence: TGTGCCAGCAGCGTAGCTTCGGGACAATATAATGAAAAACTGTTTTTT. This sequence encodes CASSVASGQYNEKLFF.